One sample yielded the 3 T cell receptor beta chains listed below, sequenced in a study of blood T cell repertoires in COVID-19 (TCRdb year 2020). The receptor library was made with the immunoSEQ multiplex PCR assay. TCRdb's version of the immuneACCESS table is confined to in-frame rearrangements and falls short of the full clone set. An unresolved V gene accounts for under half of the shortfall where checked; the remainder is of unknown origin. The table for this sample lists tens of thousands of clones; 79% of them were counted only once. The ten most abundant clones make up less than 30% of the sample. The material sequenced was peripheral blood. All receptors come from a man in his 60s with active or convalescent COVID-19.

The J gene is TRBJ1-2, the V gene TRBV18, with 12 bases identical to TRBD1. This CDR3 is 15 amino acids long. The ends lost 4 bases at V and 6 bases at J; junction bases unmatched: 6. Looked up from germline, CDR1 is KGHSH and CDR2 is LQKENI. Here the CDR3 DNA reads TGTGCCAGCTCACAACCGGGACAGGGGGCTAATGGCTACACCTTC. Amino acid sequence: CASSQPGQGANGYTF.

The chain combines TRBV7-3 with TRBJ2-1; possible D gene TRBD2, 6 bases. V was cut by 1 base and J by 4 bases, with 11 bases left in between. Germline values: CDR1 SGHTA, CDR2 FQGTGA. CDR3 length equals 15 residues. In nucleotides, the CDR3 is TGTGCCAGCAGCTTAATTGGCGGGGAGTACAATGAGCAGTTCTTC. Its translation is CASSLIGGEYNEQFF.

The V and J genes are TRBV7-9 and TRBJ2-2, with 8 positions matching TRBD2. This CDR3 region has 19 residues. In germline, CDR1 is SEHNR, CDR2 FQNEAQ (reference sequence). The J segment lost 2 bases and the V segment lost 1 base, leaving 12 bases of the junction unmatched. CDR3 sequence: CASSLGPAGAQINTGELFF. DNA for the CDR3: TGTGCCAGCAGCTTAGGCCCAGCGGGGGCCCAAATAAACACCGGGGAGCTGTTTTTT.